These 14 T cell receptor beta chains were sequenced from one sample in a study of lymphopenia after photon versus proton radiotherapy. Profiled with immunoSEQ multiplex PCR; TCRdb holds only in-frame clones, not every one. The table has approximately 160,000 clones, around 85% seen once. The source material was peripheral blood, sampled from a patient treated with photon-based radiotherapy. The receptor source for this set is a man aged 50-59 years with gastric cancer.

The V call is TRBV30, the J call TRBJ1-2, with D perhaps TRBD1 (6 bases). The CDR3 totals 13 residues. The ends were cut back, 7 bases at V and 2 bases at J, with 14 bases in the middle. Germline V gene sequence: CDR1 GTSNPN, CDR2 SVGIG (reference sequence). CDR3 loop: CASSGGGNYGYTF. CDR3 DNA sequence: TGTGCCTCCTCGGGAGGGGGAAACTATGGCTACACCTTC.

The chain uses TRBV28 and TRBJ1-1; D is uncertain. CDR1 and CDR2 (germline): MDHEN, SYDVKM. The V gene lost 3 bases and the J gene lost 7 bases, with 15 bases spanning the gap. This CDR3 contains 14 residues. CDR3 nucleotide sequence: TGTGCCAGCAGTTTCACTCGGGGAAGTAATGAAGCTTTCTTT. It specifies CASSFTRGSNEAFF.

DNA for the CDR3: TGTGCCAGCAGCGTCCAGACAGGGGGCGCCGGGGAGCTGTTTTTT. It is translated as CASSVQTGGAGELFF. The chain carries TRBV5-4 and TRBJ2-2, with 10 bases fitting TRBD1. Per germline, CDR1 SGHNT and CDR2 YYREEE (reference sequence). V dropped 4 bases and J dropped 6; count of bases not matched to a gene: 6. CDR3 length equals 15 residues.

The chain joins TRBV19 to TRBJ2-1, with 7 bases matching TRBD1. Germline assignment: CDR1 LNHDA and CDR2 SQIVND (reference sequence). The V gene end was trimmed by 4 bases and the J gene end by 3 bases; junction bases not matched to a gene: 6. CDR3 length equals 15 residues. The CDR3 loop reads CASSRQGYLYNEQFF. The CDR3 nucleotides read TGTGCCAGTAGTAGACAGGGATATCTCTACAATGAGCAGTTCTTC.

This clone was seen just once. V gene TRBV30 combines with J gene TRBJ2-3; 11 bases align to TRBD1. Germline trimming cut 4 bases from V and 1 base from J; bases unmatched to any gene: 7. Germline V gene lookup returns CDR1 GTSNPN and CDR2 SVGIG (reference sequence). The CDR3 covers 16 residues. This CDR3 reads CAWTGQGAIGTDTQYF. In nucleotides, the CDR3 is TGTGCCTGGACCGGACAGGGGGCCATTGGCACAGATACGCAGTATTTT.

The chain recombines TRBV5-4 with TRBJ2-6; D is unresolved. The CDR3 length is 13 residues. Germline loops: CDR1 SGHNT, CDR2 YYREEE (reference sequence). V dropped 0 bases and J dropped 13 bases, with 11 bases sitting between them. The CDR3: CASSLESGRVLTF. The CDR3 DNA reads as TGTGCCAGCAGCTTGGAATCTGGCAGGGTCCTGACTTTC.

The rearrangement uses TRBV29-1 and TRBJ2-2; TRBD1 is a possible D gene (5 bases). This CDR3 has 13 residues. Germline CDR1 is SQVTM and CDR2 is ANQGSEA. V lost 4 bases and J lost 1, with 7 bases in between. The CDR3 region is CSVAGLNTGELFF. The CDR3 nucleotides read TGCAGCGTTGCAGGGTTGAACACCGGGGAGCTGTTTTTT.

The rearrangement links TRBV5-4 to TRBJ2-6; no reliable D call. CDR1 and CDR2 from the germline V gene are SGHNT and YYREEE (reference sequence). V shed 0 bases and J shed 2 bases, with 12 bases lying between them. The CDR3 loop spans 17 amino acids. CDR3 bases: TGTGCCAGCAGCTTGGCCACCGCCCGGGCTGGGGCCAACGTCCTGACTTTC. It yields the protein CASSLATARAGANVLTF.

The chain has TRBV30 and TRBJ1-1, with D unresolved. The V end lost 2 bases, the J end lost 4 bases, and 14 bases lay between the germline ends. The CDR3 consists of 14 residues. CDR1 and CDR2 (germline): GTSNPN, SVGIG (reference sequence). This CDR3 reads CAWSIGPGSTEAFF. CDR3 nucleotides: TGTGCCTGGAGTATAGGGCCGGGGAGCACTGAAGCTTTCTTT.

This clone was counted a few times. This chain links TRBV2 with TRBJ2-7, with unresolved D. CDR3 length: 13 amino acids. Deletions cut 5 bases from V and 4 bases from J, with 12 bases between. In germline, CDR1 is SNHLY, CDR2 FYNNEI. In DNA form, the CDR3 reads TGTGCCAGCAGTACCGACGGTGGATACGAGCAGTACTTC. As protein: CASSTDGGYEQYF.

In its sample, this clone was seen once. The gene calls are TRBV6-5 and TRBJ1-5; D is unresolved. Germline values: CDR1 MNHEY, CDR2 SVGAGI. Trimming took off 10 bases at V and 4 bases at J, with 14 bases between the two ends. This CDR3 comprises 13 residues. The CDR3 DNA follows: TGTGCCACCCGGGGTGGCGTGAATCAGCCCCAGCATTTT. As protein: CATRGGVNQPQHF.

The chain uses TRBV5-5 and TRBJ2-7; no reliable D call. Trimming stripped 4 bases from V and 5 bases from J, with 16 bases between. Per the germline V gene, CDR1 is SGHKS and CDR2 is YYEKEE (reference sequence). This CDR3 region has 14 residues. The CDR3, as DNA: TGTGCCAGCAGCGACTGGGGAATGGTTGACGAGCAGTACTTC. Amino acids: CASSDWGMVDEQYF.

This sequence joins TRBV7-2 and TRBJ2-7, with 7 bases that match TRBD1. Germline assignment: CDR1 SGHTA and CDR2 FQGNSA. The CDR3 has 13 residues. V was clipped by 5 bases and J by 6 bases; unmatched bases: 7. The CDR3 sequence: CASSTPTGSEQYF. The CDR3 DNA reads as TGTGCCAGCAGCACCCCGACAGGGAGCGAGCAGTACTTC.

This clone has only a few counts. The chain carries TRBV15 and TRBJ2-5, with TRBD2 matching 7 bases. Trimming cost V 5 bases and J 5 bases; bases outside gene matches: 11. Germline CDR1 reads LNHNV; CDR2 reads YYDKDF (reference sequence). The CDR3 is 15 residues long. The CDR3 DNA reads TGTGCCACCAGCGCAGAAGGGAGGGCCCGGGAGACCCAGTACTTC. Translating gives CATSAEGRARETQYF.